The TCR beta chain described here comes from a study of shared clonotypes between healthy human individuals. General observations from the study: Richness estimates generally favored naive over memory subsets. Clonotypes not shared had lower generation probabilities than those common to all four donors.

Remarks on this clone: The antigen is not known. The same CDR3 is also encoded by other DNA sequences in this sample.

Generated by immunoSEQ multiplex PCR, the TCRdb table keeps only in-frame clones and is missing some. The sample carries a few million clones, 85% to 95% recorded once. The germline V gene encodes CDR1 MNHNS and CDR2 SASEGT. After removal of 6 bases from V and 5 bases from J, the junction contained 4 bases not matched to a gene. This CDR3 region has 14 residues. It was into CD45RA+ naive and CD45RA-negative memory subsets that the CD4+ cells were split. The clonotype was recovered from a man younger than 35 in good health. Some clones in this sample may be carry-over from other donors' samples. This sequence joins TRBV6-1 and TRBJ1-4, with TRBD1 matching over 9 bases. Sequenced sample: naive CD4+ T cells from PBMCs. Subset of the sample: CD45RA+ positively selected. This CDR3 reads CASSWTGENEKLFF. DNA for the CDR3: TGTGCCAGCAGCTGGACAGGGGAAAATGAAAAACTGTTTTTT.